A selection of T cell receptor beta chains follows, all from one sample in a study of blood T cell repertoires in COVID-19. The table came from immunoSEQ multiplex PCR; TCRdb's copy has only in-frame clones and leaves some out. The repertoire consists of some 200,000 clones, with 65% to 90% occurring once and the leading ten covering about 10%. Sequencing was done on a sample of PBMCs or T cells enriched from blood (not recorded which). All receptors derive from a middle-aged man who had recovered from COVID-19. The CDR3 runs from the conserved cysteine through the conserved F or W. D genes are given only for firm matches. The listing skips clone size in some rows; elsewhere it reads once, few, many or a size class.

J | length | size | V | D | DNA | CDR3
TRBJ1-5 | 17 | NA | TRBV4-3 | NA | TGCGCCAGCAGCCAAGATACGGGGTTCTATAGCAATCAGCCCCAGCATTTT | CASSQDTGFYSNQPQHF
TRBJ1-1 | 16 | NA | TRBV7-3 | TRBD1 | TGTGCCAGCAGCTTATTAGGGACAGGGTCGAACACTGAAGCTTTCTTT | CASSLLGTGSNTEAFF
TRBJ1-2 | 14 | NA | TRBV30 | NA | TGTGCCTGGAGCAAACCAGGGTCAGACTATGGCTACACCTTC | CAWSKPGSDYGYTF
TRBJ1-4 | 16 | NA | TRBV3-1/TRBV3-2 | TRBD1 | TGTGCCAGCAGCAGAGACAGGGACGGGGCTAATGAAAAACTGTTTTTT | CASSRDRDGANEKLFF
TRBJ2-7 | 15 | NA | TRBV24-1 | NA | TGTGCAAAACCAAAACTTCCGAGACAGTTCTACGAGCAGTACTTC | CAKPKLPRQFYEQYF
TRBJ2-5 | 14 | NA | TRBV29-1 | TRBD1 | TGCAGCGCCCTCCCGGGACAGGGGTGGGAGACCCAGTACTTC | CSALPGQGWETQYF
TRBJ1-2 | 14 | once | TRBV6-5 | NA | TGTGCCAGCAGCGACGCCGGGAGCCCACGTGGCTACACCTTC | CASSDAGSPRGYTF
TRBJ1-2 | 15 | NA | TRBV9 | NA | TGTGCCAGCAGCCCGCAGAGGGCGGCCCTCTATGGCTACACCTTC | CASSPQRAALYGYTF
TRBJ1-5 | 13 | NA | TRBV30 | NA | TGTGCCTGGAATGACGGGGGCAATCAGCCCCAGCATTTT | CAWNDGGNQPQHF
TRBJ2-7 | 15 | NA | TRBV28 | TRBD2 | TGTGCCAGCAGACACGGACTAGCGCCAGTCTACGAGCAGTACTTC | CASRHGLAPVYEQYF
TRBJ1-5 | 16 | once | TRBV7-8 | TRBD1 | TGTGCCAGCAGCTCCACGGGACAGGGGCCGTATCAGCCCCAGCATTTT | CASSSTGQGPYQPQHF
TRBJ1-1 | 14 | NA | TRBV4-1 | TRBD1 | TGCGCCAGCCTCCCGACAGGGCGTAACACTGAAGCTTTCTTT | CASLPTGRNTEAFF
TRBJ2-2 | 16 | once | TRBV7-9 | NA | TGTGCCAGCAGTAGAACTAGAACACAGAGCACCGGGGAGCTGTTTTTT | CASSRTRTQSTGELFF
TRBJ1-2 | 15 | NA | TRBV28 | TRBD1 | TGTGCCAGCAGTACGGGGACAGGGGGGACGTATGGCTACACCTTC | CASSTGTGGTYGYTF
TRBJ1-1 | 14 | NA | TRBV20-1 | NA | TGCAGTGCTATTGAGTGGCAGGGGAACACTGAAGCTTTCTTT | CSAIEWQGNTEAFF
TRBJ1-1 | 15 | NA | TRBV9 | NA | TGTGCCAGCAGCGTATACCCCGGGGGGGGCACTGAAGCTTTCTTT | CASSVYPGGGTEAFF